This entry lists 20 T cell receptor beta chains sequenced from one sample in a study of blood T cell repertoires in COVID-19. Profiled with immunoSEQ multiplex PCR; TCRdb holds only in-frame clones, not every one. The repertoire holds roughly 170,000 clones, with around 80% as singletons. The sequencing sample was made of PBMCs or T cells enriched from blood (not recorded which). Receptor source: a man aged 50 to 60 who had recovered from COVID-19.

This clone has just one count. In DNA, the CDR3 is TGTGCCAGCAGCCGTGCCGGGACAGCCCTAAACTCCTACGAGCAGTACTTC. This gives the protein CASSRAGTALNSYEQYF. The V gene is TRBV3-1 (or the pseudogene TRBV3-2), the J gene TRBJ2-7, with 7 bases aligning to TRBD1. V lost 4 bases to trimming and J lost 0 bases; unmatched junction nucleotides: 12. The CDR3 runs 17 residues. The germline V gene has CDR1 LGHDT and CDR2 YNNKEL (reference sequence).

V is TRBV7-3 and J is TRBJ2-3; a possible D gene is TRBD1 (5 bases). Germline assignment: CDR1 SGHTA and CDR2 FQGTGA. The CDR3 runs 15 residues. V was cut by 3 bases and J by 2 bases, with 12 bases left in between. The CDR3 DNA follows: TGTGCCAGCAGCTTCCTCGGACACTACACAGATACGCAGTATTTT. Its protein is CASSFLGHYTDTQYF.

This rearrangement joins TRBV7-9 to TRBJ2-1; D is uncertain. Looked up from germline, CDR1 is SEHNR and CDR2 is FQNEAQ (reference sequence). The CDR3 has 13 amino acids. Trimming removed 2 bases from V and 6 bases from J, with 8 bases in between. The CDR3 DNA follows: TGTGCCAGCAGCTTAAATGAGCTCAATGAGCAGTTCTTC. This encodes CASSLNELNEQFF.

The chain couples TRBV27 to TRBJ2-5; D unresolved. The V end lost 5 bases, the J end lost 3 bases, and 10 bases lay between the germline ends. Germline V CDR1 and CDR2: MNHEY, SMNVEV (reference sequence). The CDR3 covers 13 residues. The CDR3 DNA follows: TGTGCCAGCAGTCGCTTACATGAAGAGACCCAGTACTTC. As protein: CASSRLHEETQYF.

The CDR3, as DNA: TGTGCCAGCAGCTTAATCTCCGTGAACACTGAAGCTTTCTTT. The encoded protein is CASSLISVNTEAFF. This chain connects TRBV11-2 to TRBJ1-1; no firm D call. With 2 bases removed from V and 0 bases from J, the gap between germline ends came to 7 bases. The germline gives CDR1 SGHAT, CDR2 FQNNGV. The CDR3 has 14 residues.

The CDR3 nucleotides are TGTGCCAGCACCTCCCTGGCAGGGGACGAGCAGTACTTC. Protein product: CASTSLAGDEQYF. The chain uses TRBV6-5 and TRBJ2-7; a possible D gene is TRBD1 (6 bases). Per germline, CDR1 MNHEY and CDR2 SVGAGI. The CDR3 loop spans 13 amino acids. V lost 7 bases and J 5 bases, leaving 15 bases between the germline ends.

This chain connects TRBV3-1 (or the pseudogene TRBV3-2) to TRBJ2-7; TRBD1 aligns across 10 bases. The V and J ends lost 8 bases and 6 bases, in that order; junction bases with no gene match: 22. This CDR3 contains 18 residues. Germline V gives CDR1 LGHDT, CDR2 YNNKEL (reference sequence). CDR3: CASGNGGFVGTGASEQYF. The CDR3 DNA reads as TGTGCCAGCGGAAACGGGGGTTTCGTAGGGACAGGGGCGAGCGAGCAGTACTTC.

For the CDR3, the DNA is TGTGCCACCCTGATACCGGACAGGGTTAATTCACCCCTCCACTTT. This codes for CATLIPDRVNSPLHF. The chain uses TRBV6-5 and TRBJ1-6; 8 nucleotides line up with TRBD1. Per the germline V gene, CDR1 is MNHEY and CDR2 is SVGAGI. V lost 10 bases to trimming and J lost 6 bases; unmatched junction nucleotides: 11. The CDR3 has 15 amino acids.

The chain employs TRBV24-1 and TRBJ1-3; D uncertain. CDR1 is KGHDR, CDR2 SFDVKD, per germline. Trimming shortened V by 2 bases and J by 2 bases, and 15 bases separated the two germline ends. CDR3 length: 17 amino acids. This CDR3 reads CATSDSSGGLAGNTIYF. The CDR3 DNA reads TGTGCCACCAGTGATTCTTCCGGCGGGTTGGCTGGAAACACCATATATTTT.

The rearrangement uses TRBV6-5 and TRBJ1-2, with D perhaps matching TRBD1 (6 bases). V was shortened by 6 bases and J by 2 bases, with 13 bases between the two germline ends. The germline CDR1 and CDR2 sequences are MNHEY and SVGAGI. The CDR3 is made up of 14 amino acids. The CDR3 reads CASRQQGSNYGYTF. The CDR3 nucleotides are TGTGCCAGCAGACAACAGGGCTCGAACTATGGCTACACCTTC.

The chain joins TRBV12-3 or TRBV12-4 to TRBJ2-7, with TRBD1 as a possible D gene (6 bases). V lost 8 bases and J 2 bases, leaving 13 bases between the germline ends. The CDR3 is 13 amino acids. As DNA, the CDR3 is TGTGCCAGCCGCAGTTCAGGGGCCTACGAGCAGTACTTC. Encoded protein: CASRSSGAYEQYF.

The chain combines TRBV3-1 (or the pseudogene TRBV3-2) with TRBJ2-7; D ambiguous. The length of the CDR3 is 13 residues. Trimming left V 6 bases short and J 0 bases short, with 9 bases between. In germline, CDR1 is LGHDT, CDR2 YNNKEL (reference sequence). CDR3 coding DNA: TGTGCCAGCAGTCCTCCTATCTCCTACGAGCAGTACTTC. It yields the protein CASSPPISYEQYF.

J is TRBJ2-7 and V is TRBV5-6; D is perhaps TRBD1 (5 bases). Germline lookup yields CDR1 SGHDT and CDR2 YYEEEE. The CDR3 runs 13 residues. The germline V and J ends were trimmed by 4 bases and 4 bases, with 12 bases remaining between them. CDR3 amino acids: CASSLQGWYEQYF. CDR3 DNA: TGTGCCAGCAGCCTCCAGGGTTGGTACGAGCAGTACTTC.

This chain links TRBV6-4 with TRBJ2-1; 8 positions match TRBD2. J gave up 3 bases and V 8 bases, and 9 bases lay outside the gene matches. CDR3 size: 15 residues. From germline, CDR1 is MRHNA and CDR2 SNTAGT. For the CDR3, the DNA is TGTGCCAGCTTAGAGCGGGGGCCCTACTACAATGAGCAGTTCTTC. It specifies CASLERGPYYNEQFF.

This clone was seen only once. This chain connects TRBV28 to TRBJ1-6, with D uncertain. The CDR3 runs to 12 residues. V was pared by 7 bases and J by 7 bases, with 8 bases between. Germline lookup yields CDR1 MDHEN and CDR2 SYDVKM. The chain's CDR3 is CASKSGNSPLHF. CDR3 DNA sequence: TGTGCCAGCAAGTCCGGGAATTCACCCCTCCACTTT.

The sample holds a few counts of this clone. Here the CDR3 DNA reads TGTGCCAGCAAAGGGGCAGATTCAAGCTCCTACGAGCAGTACTTC. Residues: CASKGADSSSYEQYF. The rearrangement joins TRBV27 to TRBJ2-7, with D perhaps TRBD1 (5 bases). Germline V gene data show CDR1 as MNHEY and CDR2 as SMNVEV (reference sequence). The V gene lost 7 bases and the J gene lost 0 bases, with 16 bases spanning the gap. The CDR3 is made up of 15 amino acids.

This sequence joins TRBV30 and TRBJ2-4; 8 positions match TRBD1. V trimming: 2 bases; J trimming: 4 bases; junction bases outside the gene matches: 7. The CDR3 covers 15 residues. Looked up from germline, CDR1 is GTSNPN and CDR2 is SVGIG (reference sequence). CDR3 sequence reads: CAWSSFRTGKNIQYF. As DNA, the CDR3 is TGTGCCTGGAGTTCTTTCAGGACAGGGAAAAACATTCAGTACTTC.

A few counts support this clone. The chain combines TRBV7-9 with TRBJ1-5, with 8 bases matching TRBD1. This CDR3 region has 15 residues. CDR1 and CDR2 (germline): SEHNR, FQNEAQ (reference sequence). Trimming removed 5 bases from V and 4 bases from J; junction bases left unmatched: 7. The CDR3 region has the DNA TGTGCCAGCAGCACGGACAGGGAGGCGAATCAGCCCCAGCATTTT. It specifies CASSTDREANQPQHF.

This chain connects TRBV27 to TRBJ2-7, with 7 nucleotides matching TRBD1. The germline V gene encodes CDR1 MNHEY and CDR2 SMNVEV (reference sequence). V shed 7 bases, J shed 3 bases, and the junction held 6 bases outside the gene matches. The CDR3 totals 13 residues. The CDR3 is CASTRQGSYEQYF. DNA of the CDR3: TGTGCCAGCACGAGACAGGGAAGCTACGAGCAGTACTTC.

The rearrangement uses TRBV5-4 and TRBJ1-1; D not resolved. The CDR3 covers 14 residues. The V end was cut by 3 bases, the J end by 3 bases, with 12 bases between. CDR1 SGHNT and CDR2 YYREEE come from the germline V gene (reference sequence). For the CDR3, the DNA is TGTGCCAGCAGCTACAGTGTTATGGACACTGAAGCTTTCTTT. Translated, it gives CASSYSVMDTEAFF.